Sequencing of this TCR beta chain was carried out in a study of Ad26.COV2.S vaccination and SARS-CoV-2 variants. Study as a whole: Trial arm assignment for the donor was COV1001 Ad26.COV2.S.

As for this clone: The antigen is undetermined.

General study findings and limits: Measures of TCR breadth and depth may have fallen short of total T cell responses.

Germline-derived CDR1 and CDR2 are SEHNR and FQNEAQ (reference sequence). CDR3 length equals 17 residues. V shed 5 bases and J 7 bases; nucleotides not matched to a gene: 13. Clones were sequenced by immunoSEQ multiplex PCR, and TCRdb holds only the in-frame ones, with some missing. There are about 350,000 clones in the sample; roughly 91% occur only once, and roughly 3.1% lies in the top ten. Treatment defined: roughly 19 received Ad26.COV2.S at low or high dose, single or two shots; about 5 received placebo; per-sample allocation not given. Specimen acquisition occurred on day 63 following the initial vaccine or placebo injection. This vaccine is an Ad26 vector that expresses the Wuhan-strain SARS-CoV-2 spike.

The origin of this receptor is a person between 18 and 65 years old who received the Ad26.COV2.S COVID-19 vaccine or a placebo. Sequences were derived from peripheral blood, sampled in a trial of Ad26.COV2.S vaccine versus placebo. The genes are TRBV7-9 and TRBJ2-7; 14 nucleotides line up with TRBD2. The CDR3 DNA follows: TGTGCCAGCAGCCCTAGCCAGACTAGCGGGGGGGCTGGAGAGCAGTACTTC. Encoded protein: CASSPSQTSGGAGEQYF.